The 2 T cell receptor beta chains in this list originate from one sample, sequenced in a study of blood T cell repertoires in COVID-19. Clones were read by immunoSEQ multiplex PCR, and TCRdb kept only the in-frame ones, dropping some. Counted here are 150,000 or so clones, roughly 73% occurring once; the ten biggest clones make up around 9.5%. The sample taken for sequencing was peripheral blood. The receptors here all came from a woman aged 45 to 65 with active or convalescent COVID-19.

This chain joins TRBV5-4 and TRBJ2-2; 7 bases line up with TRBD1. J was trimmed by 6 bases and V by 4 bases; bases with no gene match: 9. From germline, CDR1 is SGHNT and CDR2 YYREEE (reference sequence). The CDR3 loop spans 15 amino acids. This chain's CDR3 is CASSLRQGVSGELFF. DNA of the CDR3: TGTGCCAGCAGCCTGAGACAGGGAGTTTCCGGGGAGCTGTTTTTT. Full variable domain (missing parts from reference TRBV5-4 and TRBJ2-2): ETGVTQSPTHLIKTRGQQVTLRCSSQSGHNTVSWYQQALGQGPQFIFQYYREEENGRGNFPPRFSGLQFPNYSSELNVNALELDDSALYLCASSLRQGVSGELFFGEGSRLTVL.

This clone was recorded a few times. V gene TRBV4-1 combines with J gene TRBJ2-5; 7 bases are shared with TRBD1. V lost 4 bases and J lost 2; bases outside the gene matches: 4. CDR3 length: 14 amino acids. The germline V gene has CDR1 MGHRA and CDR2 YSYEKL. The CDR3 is CASSPTGSQETQYF. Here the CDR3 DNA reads TGCGCCAGCAGCCCGACAGGGTCGCAAGAGACCCAGTACTTC.